These 4 T cell receptor beta chains were all obtained from the same sample, sequenced in a study of cytomegalovirus exposure and HLA in healthy donors. Use of 60 Vbeta and 13 Jbeta primers characterized the PCR. Sequencing was performed with immunoSEQ multiplex PCR; in TCRdb, only in-frame clones are kept and a portion is missing. Recorded for this sample: approximately 120,000 clones. Sequencing used PBMCs. The source of these receptors is a man aged 25 to 45 in good health and CMV-seronegative.

J is TRBJ1-4 and V is TRBV30; unclear D gene. This CDR3 spans 14 amino acids. In germline, CDR1 is GTSNPN, CDR2 SVGIG (reference sequence). Trimming cost V 2 bases and J 7 bases, with 14 bases left between them. CDR3 DNA sequence: TGTGCCTGGAGTCATGCAATCGGTGGTGAAAAACTGTTTTTT. Translated, it gives CAWSHAIGGEKLFF.

The chain joins TRBV4-2 to TRBJ2-3; 8 positions agree with TRBD2. CDR1 and CDR2 (germline): LGHNA, YNFKEQ. V was pared by 3 bases and J by 5 bases, with 10 bases of the junction left unmatched. The CDR3 covers 16 residues. CDR3 residues: CASSQHTSGGGDTQYF. The CDR3 region has the DNA TGTGCCAGCAGCCAGCATACTAGCGGAGGGGGAGATACGCAGTATTTT.

The rearrangement uses TRBV19 and TRBJ1-2; D gene uncertain. With 1 base removed from V and 2 bases from J, the gap between germline ends came to 11 bases. Germline V lookup: CDR1 LNHDA, CDR2 SQIVND (reference sequence). The CDR3 consists of 15 residues. The CDR3, as DNA: TGTGCCAGTAGTATAGGGGAGGGAGCGAACTATGGCTACACCTTC. As protein: CASSIGEGANYGYTF. The complete variable domain, with remaining parts taken from reference TRBV19 and TRBJ1-2, reads DGGITQSPKYLFRKEGQNVTLSCEQNLNHDAMYWYRQDPGQGLRLIYYSQIVNDFQKGDIAEGYSVSREKKESFPLTVTSAQKNPTAFYLCASSIGEGANYGYTFGSGTRLTVV.

The V and J genes are TRBV7-3 and TRBJ2-2, with 14 bases matching TRBD2. The germline V gene has CDR1 SGHTA and CDR2 FQGTGA. J gave up 3 bases and V 1 base, and 4 bases lay outside the gene matches. The CDR3 contains 18 residues. This CDR3 is CASSLRLAGGPYTGELFF. CDR3 coding DNA: TGTGCCAGCAGCTTAAGACTAGCGGGAGGGCCGTACACCGGGGAGCTGTTTTTT.